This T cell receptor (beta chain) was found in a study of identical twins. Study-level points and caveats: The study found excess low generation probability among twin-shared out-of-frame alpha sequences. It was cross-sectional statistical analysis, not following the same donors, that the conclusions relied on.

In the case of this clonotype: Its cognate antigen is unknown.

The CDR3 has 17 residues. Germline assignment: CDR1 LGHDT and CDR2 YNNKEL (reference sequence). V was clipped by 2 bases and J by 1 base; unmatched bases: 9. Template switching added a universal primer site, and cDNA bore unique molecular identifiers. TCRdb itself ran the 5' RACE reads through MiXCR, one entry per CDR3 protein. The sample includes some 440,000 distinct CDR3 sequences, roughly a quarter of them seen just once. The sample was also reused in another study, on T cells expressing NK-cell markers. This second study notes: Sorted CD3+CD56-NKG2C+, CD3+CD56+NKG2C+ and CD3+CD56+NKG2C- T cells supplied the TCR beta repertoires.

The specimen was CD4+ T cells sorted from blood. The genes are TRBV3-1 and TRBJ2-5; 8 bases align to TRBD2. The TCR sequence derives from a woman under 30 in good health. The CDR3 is CASSQSPGGPGQETQYF. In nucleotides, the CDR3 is TGTGCCAGCAGCCAATCACCGGGGGGGCCTGGCCAAGAGACCCAGTACTTC.